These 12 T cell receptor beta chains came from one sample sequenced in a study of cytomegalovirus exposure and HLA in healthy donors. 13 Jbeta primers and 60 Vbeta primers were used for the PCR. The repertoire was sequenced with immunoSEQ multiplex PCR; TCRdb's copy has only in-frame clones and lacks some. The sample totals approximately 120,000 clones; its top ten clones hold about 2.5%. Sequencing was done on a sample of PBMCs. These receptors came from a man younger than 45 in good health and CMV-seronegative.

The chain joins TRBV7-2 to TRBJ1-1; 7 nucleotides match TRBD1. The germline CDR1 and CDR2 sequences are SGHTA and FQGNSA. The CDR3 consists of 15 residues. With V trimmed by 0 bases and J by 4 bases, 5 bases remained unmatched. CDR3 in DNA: TGTGCCAGCAGCTTAGCTTCGACAGGGATCACTGAAGCTTTCTTT. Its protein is CASSLASTGITEAFF.

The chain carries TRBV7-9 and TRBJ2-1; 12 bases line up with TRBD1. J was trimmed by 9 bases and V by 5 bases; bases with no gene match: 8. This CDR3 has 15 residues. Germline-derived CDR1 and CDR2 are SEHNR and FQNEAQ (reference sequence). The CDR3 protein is CASSHLGQGALEQFF. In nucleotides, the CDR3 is TGTGCCAGCAGCCATCTGGGACAGGGGGCGCTTGAGCAGTTCTTC.

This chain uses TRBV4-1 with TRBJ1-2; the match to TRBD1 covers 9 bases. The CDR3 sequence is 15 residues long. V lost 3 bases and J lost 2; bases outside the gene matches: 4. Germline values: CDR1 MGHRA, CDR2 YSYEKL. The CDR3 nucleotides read TGCGCCAGCAGCCATTTGGGACAGGGAAACTATGGCTACACCTTC. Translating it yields CASSHLGQGNYGYTF.

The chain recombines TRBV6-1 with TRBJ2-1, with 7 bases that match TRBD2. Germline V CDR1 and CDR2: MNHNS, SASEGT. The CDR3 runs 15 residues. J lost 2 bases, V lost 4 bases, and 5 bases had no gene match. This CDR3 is CASSVIGGAYNEQFF. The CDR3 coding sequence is TGTGCCAGCAGTGTAATTGGGGGGGCCTACAATGAGCAGTTCTTC.

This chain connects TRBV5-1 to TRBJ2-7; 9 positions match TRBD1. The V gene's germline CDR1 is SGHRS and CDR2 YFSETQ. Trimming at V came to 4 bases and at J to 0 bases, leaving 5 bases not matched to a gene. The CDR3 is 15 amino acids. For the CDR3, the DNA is TGCGCCAGCAGCAGGGGACAGGGAATCTCCTACGAGCAGTACTTC. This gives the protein CASSRGQGISYEQYF. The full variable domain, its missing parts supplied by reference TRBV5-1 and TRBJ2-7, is KAGVTQTPRYLIKTRGQQVTLSCSPISGHRSVSWYQQTPGQGLQFLFEYFSETQRNKGNFPGRFSGRQFSNSRSEMNVSTLELGDSALYLCASSRGQGISYEQYFGPGTRLTVT.

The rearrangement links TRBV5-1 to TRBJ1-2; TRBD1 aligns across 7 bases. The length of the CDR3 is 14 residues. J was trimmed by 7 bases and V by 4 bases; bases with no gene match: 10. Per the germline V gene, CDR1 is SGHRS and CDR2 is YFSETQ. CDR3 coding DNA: TGCGCCAGCAGCCCTAGGGGGCAAGCGGGTGGCTACACCTTC. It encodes CASSPRGQAGGYTF.

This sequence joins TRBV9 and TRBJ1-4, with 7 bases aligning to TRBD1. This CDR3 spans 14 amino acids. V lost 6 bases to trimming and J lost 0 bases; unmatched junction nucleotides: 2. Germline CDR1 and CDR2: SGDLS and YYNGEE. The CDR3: CASTTGATNEKLFF. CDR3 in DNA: TGTGCCAGCACAACAGGGGCAACTAATGAAAAACTGTTTTTT.

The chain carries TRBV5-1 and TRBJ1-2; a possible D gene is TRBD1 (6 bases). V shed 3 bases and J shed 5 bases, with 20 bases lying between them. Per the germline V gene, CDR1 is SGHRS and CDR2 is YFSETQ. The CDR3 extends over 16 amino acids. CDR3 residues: CASSYTQGGDYYGYTF. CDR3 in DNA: TGCGCCAGCAGCTATACACAGGGTGGGGATTATTATGGCTACACCTTC.

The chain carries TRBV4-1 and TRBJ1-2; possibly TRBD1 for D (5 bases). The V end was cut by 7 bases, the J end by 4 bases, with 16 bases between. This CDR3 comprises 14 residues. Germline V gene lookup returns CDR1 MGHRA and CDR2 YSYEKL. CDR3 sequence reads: CASTLTDSPYGYTF. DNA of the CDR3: TGCGCCAGCACCCTAACAGACAGCCCCTATGGCTACACCTTC.

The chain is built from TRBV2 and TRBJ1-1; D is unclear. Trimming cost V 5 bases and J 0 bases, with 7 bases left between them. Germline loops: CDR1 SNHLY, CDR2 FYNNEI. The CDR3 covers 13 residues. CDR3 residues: CASSSYMNTEAFF. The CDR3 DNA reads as TGTGCCAGCAGTTCATACATGAACACTGAAGCTTTCTTT.

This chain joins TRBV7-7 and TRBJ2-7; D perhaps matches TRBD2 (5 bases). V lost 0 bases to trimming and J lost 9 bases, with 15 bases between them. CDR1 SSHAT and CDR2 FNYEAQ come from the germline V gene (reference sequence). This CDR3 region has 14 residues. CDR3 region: CASSLAVDSGTQYF. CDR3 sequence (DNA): TGTGCCAGCAGCTTAGCTGTGGACTCAGGAACGCAGTACTTC.

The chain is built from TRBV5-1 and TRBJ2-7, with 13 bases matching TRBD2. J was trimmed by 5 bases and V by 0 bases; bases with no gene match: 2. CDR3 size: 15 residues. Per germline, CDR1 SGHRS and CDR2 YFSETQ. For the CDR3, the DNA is TGCGCCAGCAGCTTGGGGACTAGCGGGAGCAACGAGCAGTACTTC. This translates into CASSLGTSGSNEQYF.